This TCR beta chain was sequenced in a study of T cells in Graves' hyperthyroidism and ophthalmopathy. Regions amplified from RNA transcripts were the TCR beta CDR3 regions. HTBI primers drove first-round RT-PCR of the TCR CDR3. TCRdb called the multiplex PCR reads again in MiXCR, with one record for every CDR3 protein. The data contain more than 500,000 distinct CDR3 sequences, about 15% of them singletons. V lost 7 bases to trimming and J lost 6 bases; unmatched junction nucleotides: 14. This CDR3 spans 15 amino acids. Looked up from germline, CDR1 is SEHNR and CDR2 is FQNEAQ (reference sequence). In its sample, this clonotype was seen many times.

Sequencing used blood. The TCR comes from a woman between 35 and 50 years old with Graves' ophthalmopathy. This sequence joins TRBV7-9 and TRBJ1-2, with TRBD1 matching 7 bases. The CDR3 is CASTNSGGEVHGYTF. CDR3 DNA: TGTGCCAGCACCAATTCAGGGGGAGAGGTACATGGCTACACCTTC.